A selection of T cell receptor beta chains follows, all from one sample in a study of shared clonotypes between healthy human individuals. Method: immunoSEQ multiplex PCR; TCRdb's copy keeps in-frame clones and lacks some. The sample contains over a million clones, around 74% of which appear only once. The specimen was memory CD4+ T cells sorted from blood. The receptors stem from a man aged 18-30 years in good health. Each CDR3 is given without its conserved first and last residue.

v_gene: TRBV5-1
CDR3aa: ASASQPTYNEQF

v_gene: TRBV27
CDR3aa: ASSLRTSGGTSSYEQY

v_gene: TRBV7-2
CDR3aa: ASSLTGGGNGNQPQH

v_gene: TRBV7-2
CDR3aa: ASSLLWIGAYNEQF

v_gene: TRBV30
CDR3aa: ALAGFTDTQY

v_gene: TRBV2
CDR3aa: ASRVPRGTSIGELF

v_gene: TRBV6-6
CDR3aa: ASRAGTGGSYEQY

v_gene: TRBV28
CDR3aa: ASRKSGGSYEQY

v_gene: TRBV11-2
CDR3aa: ASSLLAGHGSYEQY

v_gene: TRBV6-5
CDR3aa: ASSYDRQRNNEQF

v_gene: TRBV7-2
CDR3aa: ASSLGVVGNYGYT

v_gene: TRBV18
CDR3aa: ASSPPTNTDTQY

v_gene: TRBV30
CDR3aa: AWSVPPTSRLPNEQF

v_gene: TRBV10-1
CDR3aa: ATSSGKGIAEQF

v_gene: TRBV5-4
CDR3aa: ASSLSDRPNYGYT

v_gene: TRBV28
CDR3aa: ASSEYGTGLGYT

v_gene: TRBV14
CDR3aa: ASSQERYNEQF

v_gene: TRBV11-2
CDR3aa: ASTRGSGNTIY

v_gene: TRBV30
CDR3aa: AWRGQGESPLH

v_gene: TRBV19
CDR3aa: ASSSRGGNYGYT

v_gene: TRBV2
CDR3aa: ASSAMRLAGGNEQF

v_gene: TRBV30
CDR3aa: AWSVVWGVGNEQF

v_gene: TRBV18
CDR3aa: ASSPQVSDTEAF

v_gene: TRBV29-1
CDR3aa: SVVAGSKNIQY

v_gene: TRBV10-3
CDR3aa: AISGDSYEQY

v_gene: TRBV6-5
CDR3aa: ASSASWDTSPLH

v_gene: TRBV10-3
CDR3aa: AISPGKLNYGYT

v_gene: TRBV4-3
CDR3aa: ASSQEGGQPQH

v_gene: TRBV4-3
CDR3aa: ASSLGGNTGELF

v_gene: TRBV11-2
CDR3aa: ASSLGGPTGADEQF

v_gene: TRBV19
CDR3aa: ASSRSRQGGSPLH

v_gene: TRBV29-1
CDR3aa: SVVAPQREVFNEQF

v_gene: TRBV18
CDR3aa: ASSPEGTDLNTEAF

v_gene: TRBV7-3
CDR3aa: ASSTGSGAGNTIY

v_gene: TRBV4-1
CDR3aa: ASSQDISPLH

v_gene: TRBV30
CDR3aa: AWKGAGTGELF

v_gene: TRBV4-1
CDR3aa: ASSQVEGPYEQY

v_gene: TRBV13
CDR3aa: ASSRGQGHYGYT

v_gene: TRBV5-1
CDR3aa: ASSLGGQVGQETQY

v_gene: TRBV15
CDR3aa: ATSRDPSSTYEQY

v_gene: TRBV4-2
CDR3aa: ASSQDQGTGRGTQY

v_gene: TRBV5-1
CDR3aa: ASSQMGGSGNTIY

v_gene: TRBV14
CDR3aa: ASSRGAFETQY

v_gene: TRBV6-5
CDR3aa: ASSRDRVEQY

v_gene: TRBV10-2
CDR3aa: ASSGQGIAQPQH

v_gene: TRBV11-3
CDR3aa: ASSLRGSGSYNEQF

v_gene: TRBV18
CDR3aa: ASSPGGGQGVGEKLF

v_gene: TRBV28
CDR3aa: ASERGASNQPQH

v_gene: TRBV7-8
CDR3aa: ASSLGDQPQH

v_gene: TRBV6-5
CDR3aa: ASSTRTATTDTQY

v_gene: TRBV6-1
CDR3aa: ASSERITNSGNTIY

v_gene: TRBV7-2
CDR3aa: ASSLDPNTGELF

v_gene: TRBV25-1
CDR3aa: ASRAGTGPGNEQF